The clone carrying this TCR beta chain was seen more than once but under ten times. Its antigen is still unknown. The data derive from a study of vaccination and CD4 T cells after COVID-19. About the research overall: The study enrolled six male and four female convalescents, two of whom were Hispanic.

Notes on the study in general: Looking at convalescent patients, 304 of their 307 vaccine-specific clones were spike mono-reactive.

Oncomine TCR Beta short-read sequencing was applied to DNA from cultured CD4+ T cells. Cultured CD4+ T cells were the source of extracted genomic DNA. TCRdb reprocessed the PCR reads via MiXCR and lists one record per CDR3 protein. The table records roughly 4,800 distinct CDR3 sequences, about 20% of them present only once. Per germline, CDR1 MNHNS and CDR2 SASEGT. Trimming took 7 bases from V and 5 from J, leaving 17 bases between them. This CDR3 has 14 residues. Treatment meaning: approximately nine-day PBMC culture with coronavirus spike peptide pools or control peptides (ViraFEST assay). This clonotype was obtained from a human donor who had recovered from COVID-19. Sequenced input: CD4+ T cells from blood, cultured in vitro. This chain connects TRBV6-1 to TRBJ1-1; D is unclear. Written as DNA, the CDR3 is TGTGCCAGCAAGACGGGTGGGATTGTTACTGAAGCTTTCTTT. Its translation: CASKTGGIVTEAFF.